A selection of T cell receptor beta chains follows, all from one sample in a study of T-cell reconstitution after alpha-beta-depleted transplantation in children. MiXCR was run by TCRdb on the PCR reads, yielding one entry per CDR3 protein. The sample holds approximately 800,000 distinct CDR3 sequences, 15% to 20% seen once. The sample in question was PBMCs, mostly from graft donor cells, obtained 360 days after TCRalphabeta/CD19-depleted stem cell transplant. These receptors all stem from a male patient under 18 who had a stem cell transplant for acute lymphoblastic leukemia, so the T cells may come from the graft donor. Each CDR3 is given with its conserved first and last residue. The D gene is left open where the match is weak. Rows give clone size only sometimes, using once, few, many, or a class for an expanded clone.

>few|TRBV6-5|TRBJ2-5|.
TGTGCCAGCAGTTACGCTGTAGACAGAGCCCAAGAGACCCAGTACTTC
CASSYAVDRAQETQYF
>.|TRBV7-2|TRBJ2-7|.
TGTGCCAGCAGCTTAGGACTACGGGGTTACGAGCAGTACTTC
CASSLGLRGYEQYF
>.|TRBV4-2|TRBJ1-2|.
TGTGCCAGCAGCCAAGAAGTATTATCAGTTAACTATGGCTACACCTTC
CASSQEVLSVNYGYTF
>.|TRBV6-1|TRBJ2-7|.
TGTGCCAGCAGTGAAGGAGGGGTTTCCTACGAGCAGTACTTC
CASSEGGVSYEQYF
>many|TRBV25-1|TRBJ2-1|TRBD2
TGTGCCAGCAGTGGCTATTCTAGCGGGGAGCAGTTCTTC
CASSGYSSGEQFF
>.|TRBV4-1|TRBJ2-7|TRBD2
TGCGCCAGCAGCCCCCGGAGGGAACTAGCGGGAGTGGGGATCTACGAGCAGTACTTC
CASSPRRELAGVGIYEQYF
>.|TRBV20-1|TRBJ2-5|.
TGCAGTGCTAGAGATACGGGGTCCCAAGAGACCCAGTACTTC
CSARDTGSQETQYF
>.|TRBV7-9|TRBJ1-6|TRBD1
TGTGCCAGCAGGCCTCGGGCAGGGGGATCAGGATCACCCCTCCACTTT
CASRPRAGGSGSPLHF
>many|TRBV20-1|TRBJ1-5|.
TGCAGTGCTAGAGGATGGACAGAAGGCAGCAATCAGCCCCAGCATTTT
CSARGWTEGSNQPQHF
>few|TRBV5-1|TRBJ2-3|TRBD2
TGCGCCAGCAGGGGCCATTCTAGCGGGGCTAGCACAGATACGCAGTATTTT
CASRGHSSGASTDTQYF
>.|TRBV9|TRBJ2-3|.
TGTGCCAGCAGCCGGGACTTAGGCCTCGGCACAGATACGCAGTATTTT
CASSRDLGLGTDTQYF
>.|TRBV4-2|TRBJ1-3|.
TGTGCCAGCAGCCAAGAATCGTTTTCTGGAAACACCATATATTTT
CASSQESFSGNTIYF
>many|TRBV15|TRBJ2-3|.
TGTGCCACCAACGACCTAGCGTTAAGCACAGATACGCAGTATTTT
CATNDLALSTDTQYF
>.|TRBV4-1|TRBJ2-5|TRBD2
TGCGCCAGCAGCCCGTGGGGGGCGCTAGCGGGAGCCGAAGAGACCCAGTACTTC
CASSPWGALAGAEETQYF
>.|TRBV5-6|TRBJ1-2|TRBD1
TGTGCCAGCAGCTCGACAGGGACATCTATGGAGGGCTACACCTTC
CASSSTGTSMEGYTF
>.|TRBV18|TRBJ1-2|.
TGTGCCAGCTCCCGAAAACCGGGGGACGAGAAATATGGCTACACCTTC
CASSRKPGDEKYGYTF
>.|TRBV7-9|TRBJ2-1|TRBD2
TGTGCCAGCAGCTTCTCGCCCGCTAGCGGTATGTGGGATGAGCAGTTCTTC
CASSFSPASGMWDEQFF
>.|TRBV6-1|TRBJ2-7|TRBD2
TGTGCCAGCGGAGTAGCGGGAGCCCCGGGGGAACAGTACTTC
CASGVAGAPGEQYF
>few|TRBV18|TRBJ2-3|.
TGTGCCAGCTCACCACTCGGGACTTCTCTAGATACGCAGTATTTT
CASSPLGTSLDTQYF
>.|TRBV5-1|TRBJ2-7|.
TGCGCCAGCAGCCCCGAACCGAGGTTCGGAGAGCAGTACTTC
CASSPEPRFGEQYF